This TCR beta chain was profiled in a study of CD8 T cells in Susac syndrome. Study-wide points: A relatively small number of individuals underwent TCR sequencing and HLA analysis.

The T cells that were sequenced for TCR beta were CD8+ and CD4+ cells from blood. Negative isolation yielded CD4+ and CD8+ T cells, and FACS enriched TEMRA cells. Germline V gene lookup returns CDR1 SQVTM and CDR2 ANQGSEA. V lost 0 bases and J lost 6, with 11 bases in between. The CDR3 loop spans 13 amino acids. On this clonotype itself: The antigen is not known.

Reverse transcription of roughly 0.5 to 1 ug RNA used random hexamers. Multiplex PCR with immunoSEQ amplified the TCR beta CDR3 across 54 Vbeta and 13 Jbeta. TCRdb analysed the immunoSEQ multiplex PCR reads with MiXCR anew, one entry per CDR3 protein. The top ten hold around 0.18% of the sample, which has about 300,000 distinct CDR3 sequences, about 88% seen once. The sequence came from a human donor with multiple sclerosis. Sequenced sample: CD8+ T cells from PBMCs. The chain carries TRBV29-1 and TRBJ1-2; D is undetermined. CDR3 loop: CSVEDLGENGYTF. In DNA form, the CDR3 reads TGCAGCGTTGAAGATCTGGGTGAAAATGGCTACACCTTC.